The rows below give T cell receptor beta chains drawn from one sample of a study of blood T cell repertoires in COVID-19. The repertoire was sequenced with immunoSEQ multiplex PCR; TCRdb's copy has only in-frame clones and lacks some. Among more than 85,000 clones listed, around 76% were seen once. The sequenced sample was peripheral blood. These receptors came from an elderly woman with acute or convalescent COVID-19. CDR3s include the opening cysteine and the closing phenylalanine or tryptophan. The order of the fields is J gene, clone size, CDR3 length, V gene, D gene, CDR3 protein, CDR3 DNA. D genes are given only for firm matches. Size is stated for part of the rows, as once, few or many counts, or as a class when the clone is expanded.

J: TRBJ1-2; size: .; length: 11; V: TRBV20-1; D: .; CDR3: CSGGGGYGYTF; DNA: TGCAGTGGAGGGGGTGGTTATGGCTACACCTTC
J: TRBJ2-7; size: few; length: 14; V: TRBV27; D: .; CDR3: CASSPRTVSYEQYF; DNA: TGTGCCAGCAGTCCCAGGACAGTATCCTACGAGCAGTACTTC
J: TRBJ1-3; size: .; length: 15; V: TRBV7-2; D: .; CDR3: CASSLISLFGNTIYF; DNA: TGTGCCAGCAGCTTAATTTCCCTATTTGGAAACACCATATATTTT
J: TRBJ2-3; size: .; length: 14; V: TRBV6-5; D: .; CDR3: CASAQGLRTDTQYF; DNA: TGTGCCAGTGCACAGGGCTTGAGGACAGATACGCAGTATTTT
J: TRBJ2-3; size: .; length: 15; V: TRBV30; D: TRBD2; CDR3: CAWRRLSGSSDTQYF; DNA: TGTGCCTGGAGAAGACTGAGCGGGAGTTCAGATACGCAGTATTTT
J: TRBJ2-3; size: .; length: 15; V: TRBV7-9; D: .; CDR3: CASSLGPGGTDTQYF; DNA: TGTGCCAGCAGCTTAGGACCAGGGGGCACAGATACGCAGTATTTT
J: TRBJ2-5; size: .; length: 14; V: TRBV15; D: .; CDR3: CATKSEAGQETQYF; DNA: TGTGCCACCAAATCTGAGGCGGGACAAGAGACCCAGTACTTC
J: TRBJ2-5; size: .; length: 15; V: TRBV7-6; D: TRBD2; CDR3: CASSTQGLGKETQYF; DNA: TGTGCCAGCAGCACTCAGGGACTAGGAAAAGAGACCCAGTACTTC
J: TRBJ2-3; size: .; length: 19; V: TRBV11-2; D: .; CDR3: CASSLGGGILRGNTDTQYF; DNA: TGTGCCAGCAGCTTAGGAGGCGGGATATTGCGGGGCAACACAGATACGCAGTATTTT
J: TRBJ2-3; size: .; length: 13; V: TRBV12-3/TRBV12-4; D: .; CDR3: CASTRSDTDTQYF; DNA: TGTGCCAGCACCCGAAGCGATACAGATACGCAGTATTTT